The T cell receptor (beta chain) under discussion was sequenced for a study of blood T cell repertoires in COVID-19. The study recruited people aged roughly 18 to 89 years across around 24 US areas. Cohort placement rested on clinical history that participants reported themselves. CDR3 length: 14 amino acids. The V gene's germline CDR1 is SGHDT and CDR2 YYEEEE. V lost 4 bases to trimming and J lost 4 bases; unmatched junction nucleotides: 7. Authors' analysis steps: Estimated nucleated cell counts came from reference gene primer amplification. TCRdb keeps only in-frame clones here, not all; method: immunoSEQ multiplex PCR. The V and J calls and clone size were taken over from that table, and D and trimming were inferred from the DNA. Among a few hundred thousand clones listed, approximately 87% were seen once.

Sequences were obtained from PBMCs or T cells enriched from blood (not recorded which). The chain links TRBV5-6 to TRBJ1-1, with 7 bases lining up with TRBD1. The TCR sequence derives from a woman between 50 and 59 years old who had recovered from COVID-19. The CDR3 loop is CASSERGRSTEAFF. In DNA form, the CDR3 reads TGTGCCAGCAGCGAGAGGGGGCGAAGCACTGAAGCTTTCTTT.